This TCR beta chain is from a study of cytomegalovirus exposure and HLA in healthy donors. Germline values: CDR1 LGHNA, CDR2 YSLEER. This CDR3 is built from 13 residues. General study findings and limits: In an earlier analysis, about 87% or about 30%: the productive usage of most TCR beta V segments.

Of note for this clone: Its cognate antigen is unknown.

The PCR ran on 60 Vbeta and 13 Jbeta primers. TCRdb keeps only in-frame clones here, not all; method: immunoSEQ multiplex PCR. The table lists some 130,000 clones, 80% of them singletons. Sequencing was carried out using PBMCs. V is TRBV4-3 and J is TRBJ2-5; the D is unclear. The DNA end is a closer match to TRBJ2-7, so the J assignment may be wrong. The origin of this receptor is a man younger than 40 in good health and CMV-seronegative. In nucleotides, the CDR3 is TGCGCCAGCAGCCAGGCCACTGACTACGAGCAGTACTTC. Its translation: CASSQATDYEQYF.